The 30 T cell receptor beta chains listed next were all sequenced from one sample in a study of T cell repertoires in cytomegalovirus infection. Their antigen targets remain unknown. TCRdb ran MiXCR on the reads and lists one entry per CDR3 protein. The sample includes approximately 70,000 distinct CDR3 sequences, approximately 22% of them seen just once. The material was CD8+ T cells from cultured PBMCs, obtained from culture after CMV antigen stimulation. The source of these receptors is a human donor in good health (CMV status not recorded). Some clones in this sample may be carry-over from other donors' samples.

In this sample, this clonotype turned up a few times. The rearrangement joins TRBV19 to TRBJ1-1; perhaps TRBD1 as D (6 bases). V was clipped by 7 bases and J by 4 bases, with 13 bases between them. Germline V gene data show CDR1 as LNHDA and CDR2 as SQIVND (reference sequence). This CDR3 is 13 amino acids long. DNA of the CDR3: TGTGCCAGTACAAGCGGGGGGCCCACTGAAGCTTTCTTT. This sequence encodes CASTSGGPTEAFF.

The J gene is TRBJ2-3, the V gene TRBV4-1, with 10 bases matching TRBD2. The CDR3 length is 16 residues. V was pared by 0 bases and J by 9 bases, with 9 bases of the junction left unmatched. Per the germline V gene, CDR1 is MGHRA and CDR2 is YSYEKL. CDR3 in DNA: TGCGCCAGCAGCCAAGAAAGGAGCGGGGGGGCGCGGACGCAGTATTTT. Amino acids: CASSQERSGGARTQYF.

This clonotype was seen a handful of times. The chain couples TRBV12-3 or TRBV12-4 to TRBJ2-1, with D possibly being TRBD2 (7 bases). The CDR3 runs to 17 residues. V was cut by 5 bases and J by 6 bases, with 23 bases left in between. Here the CDR3 reads CASSTPWGGRGVNEQFF. The CDR3 coding sequence is TGTGCCAGCAGTACTCCCTGGGGGGGGCGGGGTGTCAATGAGCAGTTCTTC.

This chain links TRBV7-9 with TRBJ1-4, with D possibly TRBD1 on 5 matching bases. Germline CDR1 reads SEHNR; CDR2 reads FQNEAQ (reference sequence). The CDR3 loop spans 15 amino acids. The ends were cut back, 4 bases at V and 7 bases at J, with 16 bases in the middle. The CDR3 nucleotides read TGTGCCAGCAGCTCGGGACGGGAAGGGAGTGAAAAACTGTTTTTT. It codes for CASSSGREGSEKLFF.

This clonotype was seen ten or more times. J is TRBJ1-1 and V is TRBV7-9; 9 bases are shared with TRBD1. Trimming cost V 10 bases and J 3 bases; bases outside gene matches: 6. The CDR3 covers 13 residues. Germline V CDR1 and CDR2: SEHNR, FQNEAQ (reference sequence). For the CDR3, the DNA is TGTGCCATCCCTCGGACAGGGGACACTGAAGCTTTCTTT. Amino acid sequence: CAIPRTGDTEAFF.

Only a few counts were recorded for this clonotype. The CDR3 loop reads CASSQVAAENQPQHF. The CDR3 DNA is TGTGCCAGCAGCCAAGTAGCGGCTGAAAATCAGCCCCAGCATTTT. The chain couples TRBV4-2 to TRBJ1-5; D not certain. V shed 1 base and J shed 4 bases, with 11 bases lying between them. The germline CDR1 and CDR2 sequences are LGHNA and YNFKEQ. The CDR3 extends over 15 amino acids.

The table lists this clonotype with many counts. This rearrangement joins TRBV7-2 to TRBJ2-7, with 8 bases identical to TRBD1. Germline trimming cut 7 bases from V and 7 bases from J; bases unmatched to any gene: 9. The germline V gene has CDR1 SGHTA and CDR2 FQGNSA. This CDR3 region has 13 residues. CDR3 amino acids: CASTGQGRWEQYF. The DNA for the CDR3 is TGTGCCAGCACCGGACAGGGCCGATGGGAGCAGTACTTC.

This clonotype has ten or more counts. As DNA, the CDR3 is TGTGCCAGCAGCCCAGGACAGGGGGTGCCGGACACCATATATTTT. Translated, it gives CASSPGQGVPDTIYF. The gene calls are TRBV7-7 and TRBJ1-3; 10 nucleotides match TRBD1. J lost 8 bases, V lost 5 bases, and 9 bases had no gene match. Germline V gene data show CDR1 as SSHAT and CDR2 as FNYEAQ (reference sequence). CDR3 length: 15 amino acids.

This clonotype was observed a few times. J is TRBJ1-5 and V is TRBV12-3 or TRBV12-4; D is unclear. Trimming took off 1 base at V and 3 bases at J, with 13 bases between the two ends. The CDR3 loop spans 16 amino acids. CDR3 in amino acids: CASSLGGPLSNQPQHF. The CDR3 DNA reads TGTGCCAGCAGTTTAGGCGGACCCCTCTCCAATCAGCCCCAGCATTTT.

This rearrangement joins TRBV12-3 or TRBV12-4 to TRBJ2-1; D perhaps matches TRBD2 (5 bases). The CDR3 is 15 amino acids. V was cut by 4 bases and J by 5 bases, with 15 bases left in between. The CDR3 region has the DNA TGTGCCAGCAGTTCGCTGCCCAGCGGCGACAATGAGCAGTTCTTC. It translates to CASSSLPSGDNEQFF.

The V gene is TRBV7-8, the J gene TRBJ2-1; D is possibly TRBD2 (5 bases). Germline V gene sequence: CDR1 SGHVS, CDR2 FQNEAQ. The CDR3 runs 16 residues. Trimming pared 5 bases from V and 2 bases from J, leaving 16 bases between. The DNA of the CDR3 is TGTGCCAGCAGCCCTGGACTCATATCCCCCTACAATGAGCAGTTCTTC. Translating gives CASSPGLISPYNEQFF.

The chain uses TRBV27 and TRBJ2-1; TRBD2 aligns across 8 bases. The V gene end was trimmed by 3 bases and the J gene end by 4 bases; junction bases not matched to a gene: 8. This CDR3 is built from 16 residues. Looked up from germline, CDR1 is MNHEY and CDR2 is SMNVEV (reference sequence). CDR3: CASSLGYGGAYNEQFF. In nucleotides, the CDR3 is TGTGCCAGCAGTTTGGGTTACGGGGGGGCGTACAATGAGCAGTTCTTC.

The chain links TRBV6-5 to TRBJ2-1, with a tentative D call TRBD2 (5 bases). The V gene lost 2 bases and the J gene lost 8 bases, with 13 bases spanning the gap. This CDR3 has 14 residues. The germline V gene encodes CDR1 MNHEY and CDR2 SVGAGI. In DNA form, the CDR3 reads TGTGCCAGCAGTTACGCCCTGAGGGCTTATGAGCAGTTCTTC. The encoded protein is CASSYALRAYEQFF.

The chain employs TRBV5-6 and TRBJ1-2, with D uncertain. Trimming removed 8 bases at V and 5 bases at J, with 16 bases between. Germline assignment: CDR1 SGHDT and CDR2 YYEEEE. The CDR3 length is 13 residues. CDR3 coding DNA: TGTGCCAGTTCCCCAGCGGTAGGATATGGCTACACCTTC. Translated, it gives CASSPAVGYGYTF.

The rearrangement joins TRBV7-8 to TRBJ1-3; D is unclear. Trimming pared 0 bases from V and 4 bases from J, leaving 4 bases between. The CDR3 has 13 residues. Germline lookup yields CDR1 SGHVS and CDR2 FQNEAQ. For the CDR3, the DNA is TGTGCCAGCAGCTTAGCCCAGGGAAACACCATATATTTT. It is translated as CASSLAQGNTIYF.

This clonotype occurred a few times. This rearrangement joins TRBV12-3 or TRBV12-4 to TRBJ1-1, with a tentative D call TRBD1 (6 bases). Trimming stripped 3 bases from V and 3 bases from J, with 14 bases between. This CDR3 region has 15 residues. The CDR3 sequence: CASSFVGGPDTEAFF. DNA for the CDR3: TGTGCCAGCAGTTTTGTGGGGGGGCCGGACACTGAAGCTTTCTTT.

The rearrangement joins TRBV7-9 to TRBJ1-5, with D uncertain. Germline V gene sequence: CDR1 SEHNR, CDR2 FQNEAQ (reference sequence). The V end lost 4 bases, the J end lost 11 bases, and 15 bases lay between the germline ends. This CDR3 region has 13 residues. CDR3: CASSSNLEKAQHF. The DNA for the CDR3 is TGTGCCAGCAGCTCCAATCTGGAGAAGGCCCAGCATTTT.

The chain carries TRBV6-2 or TRBV6-3 and TRBJ2-7; D not resolved. CDR3 length: 12 residues. Germline CDR1 MNHEY, CDR2 SVGEGT. Deletions cut 5 bases from V and 3 bases from J, with 8 bases between. CDR3 sequence: CASSEDVYEQYF. The CDR3 DNA reads TGTGCCAGCAGTGAGGACGTCTACGAGCAGTACTTC.

Only one count was recorded for this clonotype. This rearrangement joins TRBV19 to TRBJ2-7; D remains unclear. CDR1 is LNHDA and CDR2 is SQIVND in the germline V gene (reference sequence). Trimming shortened V by 3 bases and J by 0 bases, and 15 bases separated the two germline ends. This CDR3 region has 16 residues. The CDR3 coding sequence is TGTGCCAGTAGTATCACGGCAGGCCCCTACTCCTACGAGCAGTACTTC. Translating it yields CASSITAGPYSYEQYF.

The rearrangement joins TRBV7-9 to TRBJ2-1, with 10 bases fitting TRBD2. After removal of 8 bases from V and 4 bases from J, the junction contained 11 bases not matched to a gene. Germline V gene sequence: CDR1 SEHNR, CDR2 FQNEAQ (reference sequence). The CDR3 covers 16 residues. In nucleotides, the CDR3 is TGTGCCAGCGGATACGCTAGCGGGGGCGCTTACAATGAGCAGTTCTTC. It is translated as CASGYASGGAYNEQFF.

This clonotype was detected many times. This chain links TRBV12-3 or TRBV12-4 with TRBJ2-1, with D perhaps matching TRBD1 (5 bases). V was trimmed by 3 bases and J by 7 bases, leaving 13 bases between them. The CDR3 is 14 amino acids. The CDR3 coding sequence is TGTGCCAGCAGTTTGGGGCGGTTCGAGAATGAGCAGTTCTTC. As protein: CASSLGRFENEQFF.

The rearrangement joins TRBV30 to TRBJ1-4; D may be TRBD1 (5 bases). CDR1 GTSNPN and CDR2 SVGIG come from the germline V gene (reference sequence). This CDR3 has 15 residues. The V end lost 3 bases, the J end lost 3 bases, and 14 bases lay between the germline ends. CDR3 amino acids: CAWSSLQDPNEKLFF. The CDR3 DNA follows: TGTGCCTGGAGCTCATTACAGGATCCTAATGAAAAACTGTTTTTT.

The chain employs TRBV4-3 and TRBJ2-7; D call uncertain. V shed 0 bases and J shed 3 bases, with 12 bases lying between them. The CDR3 is 15 amino acids. CDR1 and CDR2 (germline): LGHNA, YSLEER. The chain's CDR3 is CASSQDRSAVYEQYF. The CDR3 DNA sequence: TGCGCCAGCAGCCAAGACCGGTCAGCTGTCTACGAGCAGTACTTC.

The V call is TRBV3-1, the J call TRBJ1-2; D is perhaps TRBD1 (6 bases). The germline V and J ends were trimmed by 0 bases and 8 bases, with 16 bases remaining between them. In germline, CDR1 is LGHDT, CDR2 YNNKEL (reference sequence). The CDR3 runs 15 residues. The CDR3 DNA reads TGTGCCAGCAGCCAAGATCGGCGGGGGCAGGAGGGCTACACCTTC. Translated: CASSQDRRGQEGYTF.

J is TRBJ1-5 and V is TRBV5-6, with D perhaps TRBD1 (6 bases). V was trimmed by 3 bases and J by 7 bases, leaving 20 bases between them. Looked up from germline, CDR1 is SGHDT and CDR2 is YYEEEE. This CDR3 spans 16 amino acids. This CDR3 reads CASSSLGGPATQPQHF. The CDR3 DNA is TGTGCCAGCAGCTCCTTGGGGGGGCCCGCAACACAGCCCCAGCATTTT.

This clonotype was counted between two and nine times. This may stem from a read error, because a much larger clone lies one nucleotide away. The rearrangement uses TRBV11-2 and TRBJ2-1, with 12 bases lining up with TRBD2. Germline V gives CDR1 SGHAT, CDR2 FQNNGV. Germline trimming cut 5 bases from V and 5 bases from J; bases unmatched to any gene: 4. This CDR3 contains 15 residues. The CDR3 nucleotides are TGTGCCAGCAGCCAGACTAGCGGGGGCCACAATGAGCAGTTCTTC. It translates to CASSQTSGGHNEQFF. Full variable domain (remainder filled in from reference TRBV11-2 and TRBJ2-1): EAGVAQSPRYKIIEKRQSVAFWCNPISGHATLYWYQQILGQGPKLLIQFQNNGVVDDSQLPKDRFSAERLKGVDSTLKIQPAKLEDSAVYLCASSQTSGGHNEQFFGPGTRLTVL.

This clonotype has only a few counts. This chain links TRBV27 with TRBJ2-3; 7 nucleotides line up with TRBD1. V lost 6 bases and J lost 2; bases outside the gene matches: 8. Per germline, CDR1 MNHEY and CDR2 SMNVEV (reference sequence). There are 15 residues in the CDR3. The CDR3 DNA is TGTGCCAGCAGCCAGACAGGGACCATCACAGATACGCAGTATTTT. It codes for CASSQTGTITDTQYF.

The chain links TRBV14 to TRBJ1-1; tentative D call: TRBD1 (6 bases). This CDR3 has 15 residues. Germline V gene lookup returns CDR1 SGHDN and CDR2 FVKESK. V was cut by 5 bases and J by 3 bases, with 16 bases left in between. CDR3 amino acids: CASSYTQGRDTEAFF. The CDR3 nucleotides read TGTGCCAGCAGCTATACACAGGGAAGAGACACTGAAGCTTTCTTT.

This sequence joins TRBV6-5 and TRBJ1-1; tentative D call: TRBD1 (6 bases). This CDR3 has 14 amino acids. The germline gives CDR1 MNHEY, CDR2 SVGAGI. Trimming cost V 10 bases and J 1 base, with 16 bases left between them. For the CDR3, the DNA is TGTGCCACCCGACGCGGACAGACGAACACTGAAGCTTTCTTT. Protein product: CATRRGQTNTEAFF.

This chain joins TRBV6-1 and TRBJ1-4; D is unresolved. CDR1 MNHNS and CDR2 SASEGT come from the germline V gene. Trimming shortened V by 6 bases and J by 0 bases, and 20 bases separated the two germline ends. The CDR3 has 18 amino acids. Here the CDR3 reads CASSQTSPTPATNEKLFF. CDR3 DNA sequence: TGTGCCAGCAGCCAGACCAGCCCAACCCCTGCAACTAATGAAAAACTGTTTTTT.